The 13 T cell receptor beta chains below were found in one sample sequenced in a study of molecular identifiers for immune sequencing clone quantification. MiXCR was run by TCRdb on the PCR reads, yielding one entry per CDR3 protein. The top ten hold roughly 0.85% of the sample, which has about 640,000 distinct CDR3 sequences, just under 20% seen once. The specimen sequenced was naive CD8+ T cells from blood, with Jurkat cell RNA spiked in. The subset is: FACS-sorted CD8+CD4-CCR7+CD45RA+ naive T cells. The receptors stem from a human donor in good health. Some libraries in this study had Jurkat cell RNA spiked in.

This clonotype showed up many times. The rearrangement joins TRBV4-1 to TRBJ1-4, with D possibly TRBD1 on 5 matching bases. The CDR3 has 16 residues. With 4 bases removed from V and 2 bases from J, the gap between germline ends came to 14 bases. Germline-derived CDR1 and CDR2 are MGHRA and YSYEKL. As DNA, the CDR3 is TGCGCCAGCAGCCCATACCTACAGGCGACTAATGAAAAACTGTTTTTT. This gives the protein CASSPYLQATNEKLFF.

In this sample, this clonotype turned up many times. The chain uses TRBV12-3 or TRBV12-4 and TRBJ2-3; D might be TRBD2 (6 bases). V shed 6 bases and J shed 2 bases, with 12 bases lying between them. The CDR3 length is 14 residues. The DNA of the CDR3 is TGTGCCAGCAGCTACGGGAGCGTCACAGATACGCAGTATTTT. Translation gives CASSYGSVTDTQYF.

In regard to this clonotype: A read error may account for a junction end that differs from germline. The CDR3 spells CASSPGLGNSYEQYF. CDR3 nucleotides: TGTGCAAGCAGCCCGGGACTGGGGAACTCCTATGAACAGTACTTC. The V gene is TRBV7-1, the J gene TRBJ2-7; D is possibly TRBD2 (6 bases). TRBV7-1 belongs to the ORF category, with a function that is uncertain. The length of the CDR3 is 15 residues.

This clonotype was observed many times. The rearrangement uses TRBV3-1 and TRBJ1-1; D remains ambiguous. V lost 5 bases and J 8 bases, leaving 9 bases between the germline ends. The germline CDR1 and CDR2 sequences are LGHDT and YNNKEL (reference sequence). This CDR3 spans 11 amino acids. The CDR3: CASSFGREAFF. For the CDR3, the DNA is TGTGCCAGCAGCTTCGGGAGGGAAGCTTTCTTT.

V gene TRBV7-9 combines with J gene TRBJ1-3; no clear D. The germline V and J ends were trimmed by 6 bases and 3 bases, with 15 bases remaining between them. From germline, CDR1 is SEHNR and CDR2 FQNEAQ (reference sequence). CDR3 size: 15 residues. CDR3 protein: CASSTASEFGNTIYF. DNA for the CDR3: TGTGCCAGCAGTACAGCCAGTGAGTTTGGAAACACCATATATTTT. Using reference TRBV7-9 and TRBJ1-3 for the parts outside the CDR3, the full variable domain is DTGVSQNPRHKITKRGQNVTFRCDPISEHNRLYWYRQTLGQGPEFLTYFQNEAQLEKSRLLSDRFSAERPKGSFSTLEIQRTEQGDSAMYLCASSTASEFGNTIYFGEGSWLTVV.

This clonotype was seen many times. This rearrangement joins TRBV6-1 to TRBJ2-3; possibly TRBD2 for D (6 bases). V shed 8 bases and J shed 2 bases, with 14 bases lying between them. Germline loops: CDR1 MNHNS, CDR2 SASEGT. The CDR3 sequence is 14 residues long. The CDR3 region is CASRASDYTDTQYF. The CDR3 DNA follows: TGTGCCAGCCGGGCTAGCGACTACACAGATACGCAGTATTTT.

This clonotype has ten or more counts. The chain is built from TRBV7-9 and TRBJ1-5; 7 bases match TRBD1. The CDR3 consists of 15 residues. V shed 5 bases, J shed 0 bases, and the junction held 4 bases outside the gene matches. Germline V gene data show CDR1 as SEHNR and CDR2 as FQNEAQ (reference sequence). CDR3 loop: CASSPGTDSNQPQHF. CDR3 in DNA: TGTGCCAGCAGCCCCGGGACAGATAGCAATCAGCCCCAGCATTTT.

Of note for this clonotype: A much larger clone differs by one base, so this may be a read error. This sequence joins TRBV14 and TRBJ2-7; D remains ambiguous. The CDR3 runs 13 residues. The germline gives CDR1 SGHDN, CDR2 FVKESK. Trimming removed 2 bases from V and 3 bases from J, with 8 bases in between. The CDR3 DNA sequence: TGTGCCAGCAGCCAAAGAGAGCGCTACGAGCAGTACTTC. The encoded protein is CASSQRERYEQYF.

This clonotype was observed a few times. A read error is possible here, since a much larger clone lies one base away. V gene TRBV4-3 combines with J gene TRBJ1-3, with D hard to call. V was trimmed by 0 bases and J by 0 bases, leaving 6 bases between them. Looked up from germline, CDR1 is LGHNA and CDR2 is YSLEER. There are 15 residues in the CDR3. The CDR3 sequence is CASSQDTVSGNTIYF. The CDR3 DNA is TGCGCCAGCAGCCAAGATACGGTCTCTGGAAACACCATATATTTT.

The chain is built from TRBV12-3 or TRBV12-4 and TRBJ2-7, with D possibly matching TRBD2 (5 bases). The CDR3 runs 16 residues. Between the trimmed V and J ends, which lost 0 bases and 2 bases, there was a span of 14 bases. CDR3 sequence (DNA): TGTGCCAGCAGTTTAGCGAGCGTGGACTTGCCCTACGAGCAGTACTTC. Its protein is CASSLASVDLPYEQYF.

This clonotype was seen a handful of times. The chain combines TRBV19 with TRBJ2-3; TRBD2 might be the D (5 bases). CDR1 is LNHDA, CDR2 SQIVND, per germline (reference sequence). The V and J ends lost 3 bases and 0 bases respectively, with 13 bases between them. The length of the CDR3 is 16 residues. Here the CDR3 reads CASSIFLASSTDTQYF. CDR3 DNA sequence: TGTGCCAGTAGTATTTTCCTAGCCTCTAGCACAGATACGCAGTATTTT. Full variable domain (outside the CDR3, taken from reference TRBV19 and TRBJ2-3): DGGITQSPKYLFRKEGQNVTLSCEQNLNHDAMYWYRQDPGQGLRLIYYSQIVNDFQKGDIAEGYSVSREKKESFPLTVTSAQKNPTAFYLCASSIFLASSTDTQYFGPGTRLTVL.

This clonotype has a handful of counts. Here the CDR3 DNA reads TGTGCCAGCAGCTTGGAGGGGGTAGCGGAGACCCAGTACTTC. Translation: CASSLEGVAETQYF. The chain employs TRBV5-4 and TRBJ2-5; D might be TRBD1 (6 bases). The V and J ends lost 0 bases and 5 bases respectively, with 11 bases between them. The length of the CDR3 is 14 residues. Germline CDR1 is SGHNT and CDR2 is YYREEE (reference sequence).

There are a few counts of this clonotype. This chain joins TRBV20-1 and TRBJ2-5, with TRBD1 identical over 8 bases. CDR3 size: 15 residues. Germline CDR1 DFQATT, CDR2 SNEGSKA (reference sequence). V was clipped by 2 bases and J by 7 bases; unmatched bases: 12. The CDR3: CSARFPGGPSGTQYF. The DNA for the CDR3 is TGCAGTGCTAGATTCCCAGGGGGCCCATCCGGGACCCAGTACTTC.